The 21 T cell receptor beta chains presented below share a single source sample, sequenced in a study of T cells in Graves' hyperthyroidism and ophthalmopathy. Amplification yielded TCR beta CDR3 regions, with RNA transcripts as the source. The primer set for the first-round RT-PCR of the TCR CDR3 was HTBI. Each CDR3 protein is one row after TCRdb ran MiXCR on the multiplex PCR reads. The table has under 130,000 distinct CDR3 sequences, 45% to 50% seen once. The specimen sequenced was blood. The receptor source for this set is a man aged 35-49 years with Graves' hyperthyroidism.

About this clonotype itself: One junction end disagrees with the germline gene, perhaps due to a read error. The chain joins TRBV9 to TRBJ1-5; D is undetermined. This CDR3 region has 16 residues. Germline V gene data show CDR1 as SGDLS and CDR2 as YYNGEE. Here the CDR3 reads CASSVVTVYCNQPQHF. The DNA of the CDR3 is TGTGCCAGCAGCGTAGTCACAGTCTATTGCAACCAGCCCCAGCATTTT. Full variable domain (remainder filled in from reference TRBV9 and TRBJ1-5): DSGVTQTPKHLITATGQRVTLRCSPRSGDLSVYWYQQSLDQGLQFLIQYYNGEERAKGNILERFSAQQFPDLHSELNLSSLELGDSALYFCASSVVTVYCNQPQHFGDGTRLSIL.

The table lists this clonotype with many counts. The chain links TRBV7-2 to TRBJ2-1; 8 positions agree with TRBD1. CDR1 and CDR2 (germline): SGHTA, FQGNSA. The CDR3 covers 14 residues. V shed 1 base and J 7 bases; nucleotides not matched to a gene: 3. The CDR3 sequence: CASSLGTGTNEQFF. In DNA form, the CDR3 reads TGTGCCAGCAGCTTAGGGACAGGGACAAATGAGCAGTTCTTC.

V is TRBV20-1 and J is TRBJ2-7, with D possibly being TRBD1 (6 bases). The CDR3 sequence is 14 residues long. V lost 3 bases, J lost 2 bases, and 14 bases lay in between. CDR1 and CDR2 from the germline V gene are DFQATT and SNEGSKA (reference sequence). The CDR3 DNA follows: TGCAGTGCTAGCTACCAGGGGCCAGCCTACGAGCAGTACTTC. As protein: CSASYQGPAYEQYF.

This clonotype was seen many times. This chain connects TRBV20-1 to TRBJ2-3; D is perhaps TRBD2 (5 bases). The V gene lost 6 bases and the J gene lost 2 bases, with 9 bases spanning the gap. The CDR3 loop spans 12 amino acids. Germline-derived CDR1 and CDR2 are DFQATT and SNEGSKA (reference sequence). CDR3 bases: TGCAGTGCACGCGGGCACACAGATACGCAGTATTTT. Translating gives CSARGHTDTQYF.

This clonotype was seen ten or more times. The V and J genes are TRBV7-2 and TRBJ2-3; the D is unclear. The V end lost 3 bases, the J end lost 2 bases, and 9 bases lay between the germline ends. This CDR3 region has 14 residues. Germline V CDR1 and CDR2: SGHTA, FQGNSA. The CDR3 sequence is CASSFDRYTDTQYF. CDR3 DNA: TGTGCCAGCAGCTTTGATAGGTACACAGATACGCAGTATTTT.

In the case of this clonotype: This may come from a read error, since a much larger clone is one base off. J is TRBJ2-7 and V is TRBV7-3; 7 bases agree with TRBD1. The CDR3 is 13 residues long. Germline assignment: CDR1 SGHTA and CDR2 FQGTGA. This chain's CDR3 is CAGSLQGVGEQYF. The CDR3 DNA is TGTGCCGGCAGCCTCCAGGGGGTCGGCGAGCAGTACTTC.

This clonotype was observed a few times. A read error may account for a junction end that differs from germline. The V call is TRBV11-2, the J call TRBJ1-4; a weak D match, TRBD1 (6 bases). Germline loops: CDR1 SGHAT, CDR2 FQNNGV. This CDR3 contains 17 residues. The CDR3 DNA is TGCGCCAGCAGCCAAGAGACAGGCCGGGCAACTAATGAAAAACTGTTTTTT. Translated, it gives CASSQETGRATNEKLFF.

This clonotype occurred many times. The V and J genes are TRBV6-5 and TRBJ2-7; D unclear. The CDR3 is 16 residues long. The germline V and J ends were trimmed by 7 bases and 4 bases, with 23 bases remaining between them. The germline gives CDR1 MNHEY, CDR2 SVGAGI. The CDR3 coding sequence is TGTGCCAGCACCCGCTTCTCGGAAGGGTCCTTGTACGAGCAGTACTTC. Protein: CASTRFSEGSLYEQYF.

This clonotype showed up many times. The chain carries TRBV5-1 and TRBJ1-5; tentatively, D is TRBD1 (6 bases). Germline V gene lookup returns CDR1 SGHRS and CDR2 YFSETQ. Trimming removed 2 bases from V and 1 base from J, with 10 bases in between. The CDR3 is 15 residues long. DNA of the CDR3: TGCGCCAGCAGCTTCGGGGGGGCAAGCAATCAGCCCCAGCATTTT. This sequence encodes CASSFGGASNQPQHF.

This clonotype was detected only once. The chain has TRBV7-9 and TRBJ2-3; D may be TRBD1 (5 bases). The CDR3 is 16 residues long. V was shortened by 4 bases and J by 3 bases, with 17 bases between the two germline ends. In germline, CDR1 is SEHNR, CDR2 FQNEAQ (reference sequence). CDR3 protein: CASSSSGGRGTDTQYF. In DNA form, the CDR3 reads TGTGCCAGCAGCTCCAGTGGCGGAAGGGGTACAGATACGCAGTATTTT.

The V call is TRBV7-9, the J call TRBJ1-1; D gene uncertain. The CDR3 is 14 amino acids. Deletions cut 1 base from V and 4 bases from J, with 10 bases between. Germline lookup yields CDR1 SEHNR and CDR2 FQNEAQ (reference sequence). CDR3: CASSLVGMGTEAFF. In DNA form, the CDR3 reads TGTGCCAGCAGCTTAGTGGGGATGGGCACTGAAGCTTTCTTT.

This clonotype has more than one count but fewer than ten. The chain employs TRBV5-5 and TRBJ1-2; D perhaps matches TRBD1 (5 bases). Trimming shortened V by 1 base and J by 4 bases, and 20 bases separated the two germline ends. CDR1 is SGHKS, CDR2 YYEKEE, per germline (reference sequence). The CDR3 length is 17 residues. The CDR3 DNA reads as TGTGCCAGCAGCTTGTCCCTCTCGGGCAGGGAAGCCTATGGCTACACCTTC. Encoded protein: CASSLSLSGREAYGYTF.

Written as DNA, the CDR3 is TGTGCCAGCAGCAGGGGGACCTACAATGAGCAGTATTTT. It codes for CASSRGTYNEQYF. This chain uses TRBV11-2 with TRBJ2-3, with D perhaps TRBD1 (6 bases). V dropped 5 bases and J dropped 11 bases, with 17 bases sitting between them. Germline-derived CDR1 and CDR2 are SGHAT and FQNNGV. CDR3 length equals 13 residues.

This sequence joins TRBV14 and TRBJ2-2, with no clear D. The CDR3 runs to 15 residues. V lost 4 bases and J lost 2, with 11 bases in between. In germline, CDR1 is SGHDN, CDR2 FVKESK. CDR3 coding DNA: TGTGCCAGCAGCCGCGAACTTGGAAACACCGGGGAGCTGTTTTTT. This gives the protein CASSRELGNTGELFF.

The CDR3 spells CASSPGNTIYF. The CDR3 DNA reads as TGTGCCAGCAGCCCCGGAAACACCATATATTTT. The chain links TRBV7-3 to TRBJ1-3, with D hard to call. The V gene's germline CDR1 is SGHTA and CDR2 FQGTGA. Trimming left V 5 bases short and J 4 bases short, with 3 bases between. This CDR3 is 11 amino acids long.

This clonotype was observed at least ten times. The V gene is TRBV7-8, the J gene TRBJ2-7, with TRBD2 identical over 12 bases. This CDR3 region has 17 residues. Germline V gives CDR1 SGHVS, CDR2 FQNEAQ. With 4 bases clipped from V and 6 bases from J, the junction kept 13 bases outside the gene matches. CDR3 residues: CASSSSGGGGLLGEQYF. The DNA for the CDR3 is TGTGCCAGCAGCTCTAGCGGGGGGGGCGGCCTCTTGGGCGAGCAGTACTTC.

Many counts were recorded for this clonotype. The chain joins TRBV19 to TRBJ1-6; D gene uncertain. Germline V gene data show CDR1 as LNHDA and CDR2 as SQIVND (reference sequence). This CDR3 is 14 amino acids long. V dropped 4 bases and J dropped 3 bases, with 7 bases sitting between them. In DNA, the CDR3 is TGTGCCAGTAGTAATACCCTCTATAATTCACCCCTCCACTTT. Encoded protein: CASSNTLYNSPLHF.

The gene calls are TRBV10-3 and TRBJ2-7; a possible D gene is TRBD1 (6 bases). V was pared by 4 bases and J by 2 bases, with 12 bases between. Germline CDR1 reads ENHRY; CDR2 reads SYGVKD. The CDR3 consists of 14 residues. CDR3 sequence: CAISANRAAYEQYF. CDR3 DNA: TGTGCCATCAGTGCTAACAGGGCGGCCTACGAGCAGTACTTC.

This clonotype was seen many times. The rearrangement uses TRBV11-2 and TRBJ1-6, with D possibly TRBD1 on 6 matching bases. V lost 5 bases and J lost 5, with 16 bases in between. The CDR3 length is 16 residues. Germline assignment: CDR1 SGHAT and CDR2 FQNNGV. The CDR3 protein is CASSQFPDRDNSPLHF. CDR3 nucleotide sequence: TGTGCCAGCAGCCAATTCCCGGACAGAGATAATTCACCCCTCCACTTT.

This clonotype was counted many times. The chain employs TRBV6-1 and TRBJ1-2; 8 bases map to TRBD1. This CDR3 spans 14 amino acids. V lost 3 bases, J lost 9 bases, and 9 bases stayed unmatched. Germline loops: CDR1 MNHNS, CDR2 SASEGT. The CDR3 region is CASSDRTGRMSYTF. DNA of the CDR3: TGTGCCAGCAGTGATAGGACAGGGAGAATGAGCTACACCTTC.

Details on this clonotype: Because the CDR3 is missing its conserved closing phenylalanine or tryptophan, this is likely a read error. CDR3 sequence reads: CASSPPPGLAVYEQYY. The CDR3 nucleotides are TGTGCCAGCAGCCCTCCCCCGGGACTAGCGGTATACGAGCAGTACTAC. The V and J genes are TRBV9 and TRBJ2-7; TRBD2 matches 11 bases. The CDR3 totals 16 residues. CDR1 and CDR2 (germline): SGDLS, YYNGEE. The ends lost 4 bases at V and 4 bases at J; junction bases unmatched: 10.